This TCR beta chain was sequenced during a study of blood T cell repertoires in COVID-19 (TCRdb year 2020). Background for the entire study: Samples covering the acute and convalescent phases of COVID-19 were provided by collaborators in the United States, Italy and Spain. The samples were drawn from the first 160 participants of the ongoing ImmuneRACE study and from about 1,200 subjects provided by 6 global collaborators. The repertoires were released in a freely available public database meant as a resource for research on the immune response to SARS-CoV-2. Subjects who had been exposed to COVID-19, were actively infected with it, or had recovered from it provided the deeply sampled blood TCRbeta repertoires that made up the dataset. HLA class I and class II types, where available, came from metadata supplied by the sample provider rather than from assay-based typing. Sample metadata almost always included a de-identified subject ID, COVID-19 status, age in years and sex. The prospective study material was composed of cDNA or gDNA derived from T cells, B-cell-depleted T cells, or PBMCs. Points the paper makes about the study in general: Clinical and demographic metadata were provided uncurated, with the amount varying by source and participant.

TCRbeta CDR3 regions were amplified from genomic DNA by means of the immunoSEQ Assay, a bias-controlled multiplex PCR. As for the authors' bioinformatics: Nucleated cell counts per sample were estimated from amplification of reference gene primers within the assay. Sequence reads were collapsed and filtered to measure the absolute abundance of every unique TCRbeta CDR3 rearrangement. For each sample, productive Simpson clonality was calculated as the square root of Simpson's diversity index across productive rearrangements. This is the immuneACCESS table as TCRdb keeps it, with only in-frame sequences that have V and J called. A part of the clones is gone; compared with another copy, unresolved V genes explain less than half, and the rest is unexplained. V and J calls and clone size come straight from that table; D and trimming were deduced from the DNA. A total of 52,000 or so clones appear in this sample, about 89% of them only once. Together, the top ten hold approximately 26% of the sample.

The CDR3 has 15 amino acids, counting the end cysteine and phenylalanine. Just the 45-base CDR3 DNA is kept, in frame starting at base 1. Germline trimming: 6 bases from V, 2 bases from J; junction bases outside gene matches: 3. CDR1 and CDR2 were assigned from the germline V gene as MNHEY and SVGAGI. Whole blood was collected in K2EDTA tubes by collaborating institutions according to the institutions' own protocols. For TCRbeta analysis, collaborators shipped samples as frozen whole blood, isolated PBMCs, or DNA extracted from either of those sample types. On this clone: There is no known antigen for this receptor. No base quality values were provided; no much bigger clone lies one nucleotide off.

The receptor was isolated from a human donor in a cohort sampled during active COVID-19. The sample taken for sequencing was peripheral blood. The chain is made from TRBV6-5 and TRBJ2-3; TRBD1 fits 12 bases in the junction. The CDR3 region reads CASRGQGASTDTQYF. The nucleotides read TGTGCCAGCAGGGGACAGGGGGCGTCCACAGATACGCAGTATTTT.